This T cell receptor (beta chain) was retrieved from a study of shared clonotypes between healthy human individuals. Naive CD8 isolation took CD45RO-negative cells positively selected for CCR7 and excluded terminally differentiated effector memory CD45RA+ cells. General observations from the study: Sequencing depth was expected to affect clonotype sharing among donors. As a rule, naive subsets had a larger estimated richness than memory subsets.

V was pared by 5 bases and J by 6 bases, with 12 bases of the junction left unmatched. Germline CDR1 reads SGHTA; CDR2 reads FQGNSA. The CDR3 runs 15 residues. On this clone itself: Its antigen is unidentified.

Sequencing was performed with immunoSEQ multiplex PCR; in TCRdb, only in-frame clones are kept and a portion is missing. Seen here are 2 million to 2.5 million clones, around 96% observed once, and the top ten hold 0.85% to 1.3%. The chain carries TRBV7-2 and TRBJ2-7, with TRBD2 matching over 8 bases. The specimen was naive CD8+ T cells sorted from blood. This receptor was obtained from a man aged 18 to 35 in good health. CDR3 protein: CASSGGLVTIGEQYF. As DNA, the CDR3 is TGTGCCAGCAGCGGGGGACTAGTGACAATTGGCGAGCAGTACTTC. The whole variable domain, filled in from reference TRBV7-2 and TRBJ2-7, reads GAGVSQSPSNKVTEKGKDVELRCDPISGHTALYWYRQSLGQGLEFLIYFQGNSAPDKSGLPSDRFSAERTGGSVSTLTIQRTQQEDSAVYLCASSGGLVTIGEQYFGPGTRLTVT.